Following are 27 T cell receptor beta chains from one sample sequenced in a study of blood T cell repertoires in COVID-19. Some clones are missing from TCRdb's copy, which holds only in-frame ones; the method was immunoSEQ multiplex PCR. The sample shows roughly 57,000 clones, about four fifths of them seen only once. What was sequenced was peripheral blood. These receptor sequences come from a man aged 25-40 years with COVID-19, enrolled during active disease.

The chain carries TRBV5-3 and TRBJ1-5; 7 nucleotides align to TRBD1. TRBV5-3 is treated as an ORF (open reading frame) with a function not yet certain. Trimming at V came to 1 base and at J to 4 bases, leaving 14 bases not matched to a gene. This CDR3 region has 18 residues. CDR3 DNA: TGTGCCAGAAGCTTGAGACAGGGAGGTCGGTACCGAAATCAGCCCCAGCATTTT. Protein: CARSLRQGGRYRNQPQHF.

This clone came up a few times. The genes are TRBV24-1 and TRBJ1-5; the D gene is possibly TRBD1 (5 bases). This CDR3 region has 13 residues. Trimming left V 5 bases short and J 6 bases short, with 10 bases between. Looked up from germline, CDR1 is KGHDR and CDR2 is SFDVKD. The CDR3 DNA reads as TGTGCCACCAGTGGGGGGGGTTTTCAGCCCCAGCATTTT. It translates to CATSGGGFQPQHF.

The rearrangement uses TRBV4-3 and TRBJ2-2; 8 bases fit TRBD1. The CDR3 runs 18 residues. Per germline, CDR1 LGHNA and CDR2 YSLEER. J gave up 5 bases and V 1 base, and 12 bases lay outside the gene matches. CDR3 residues: CASSQGTQGAGGTGELFF. The CDR3 coding sequence is TGCGCCAGCAGCCAAGGGACCCAGGGGGCAGGGGGGACCGGGGAGCTGTTTTTT.

The rearrangement links TRBV19 to TRBJ2-5, with TRBD1 matching over 7 bases. The V gene end was trimmed by 4 bases and the J gene end by 5 bases; junction bases not matched to a gene: 13. This CDR3 is 16 amino acids long. Germline assignment: CDR1 LNHDA and CDR2 SQIVND (reference sequence). The CDR3 nucleotides are TGTGCCAGTAGTACCCCGACAGAGGGGGCTCTTGAGACCCAGTACTTC. Protein product: CASSTPTEGALETQYF.

This chain joins TRBV15 and TRBJ1-1; D remains ambiguous. Trimming cost V 2 bases and J 4 bases, with 11 bases left between them. The CDR3 runs 14 residues. Germline-derived CDR1 and CDR2 are LNHNV and YYDKDF (reference sequence). The DNA for the CDR3 is TGTGCCACCAGCAGATCCGCCGGGAGCACTGAAGCTTTCTTT. Amino acid sequence: CATSRSAGSTEAFF.

The chain uses TRBV19 and TRBJ2-1; TRBD2 aligns across 11 bases. V shed 2 bases and J 5 bases; nucleotides not matched to a gene: 5. The CDR3 has 16 amino acids. Looked up from germline, CDR1 is LNHDA and CDR2 is SQIVND (reference sequence). This CDR3 is CASSILAGGLNNEQFF. DNA of the CDR3: TGTGCCAGTAGTATACTAGCGGGGGGACTGAACAATGAGCAGTTCTTC. Using reference TRBV19 and TRBJ2-1 for the parts outside the CDR3, the full variable domain is DGGITQSPKYLFRKEGQNVTLSCEQNLNHDAMYWYRQDPGQGLRLIYYSQIVNDFQKGDIAEGYSVSREKKESFPLTVTSAQKNPTAFYLCASSILAGGLNNEQFFGPGTRLTVL.

The chain joins TRBV29-1 to TRBJ2-7; TRBD1 agrees at 7 bases. Trimming cost V 6 bases and J 3 bases; bases outside gene matches: 14. CDR1 is SQVTM and CDR2 is ANQGSEA in the germline V gene. The CDR3 is made up of 15 amino acids. CDR3 DNA: TGCAGCGTGGTCCAAACAGGGGTGGGACGCTACGAGCAGTACTTC. Its protein is CSVVQTGVGRYEQYF.

The rearrangement links TRBV10-3 to TRBJ1-2; 8 nucleotides match TRBD1. The germline CDR1 and CDR2 sequences are ENHRY and SYGVKD. The junction had 9 bases not matched to a gene; V was cut back by 5 bases and J by 7 bases. The CDR3 runs to 14 residues. The CDR3 loop is CAISTGTGRFGYTF. The CDR3 DNA follows: TGTGCCATCAGTACCGGGACAGGACGATTTGGCTACACCTTC.

This clone was recorded many times. The chain links TRBV27 to TRBJ2-7; 7 bases map to TRBD1. This CDR3 is 14 amino acids long. The trim removed 6 bases at V and 5 bases at J, leaving 10 bases unmatched. CDR1 and CDR2 (germline): MNHEY, SMNVEV (reference sequence). Here the CDR3 DNA reads TGTGCCAGCAGGGAGACAGGGTTGAACAACGAGCAGTACTTC. It is translated as CASRETGLNNEQYF.

The rearrangement joins TRBV23-1 to TRBJ1-4; tentative D call: TRBD1 (6 bases). TRBV23-1 is treated as an ORF (open reading frame) with a function not yet certain. V was pared by 6 bases and J by 13 bases, with 15 bases between. CDR3 length: 12 residues. The CDR3 nucleotides are TGCGCCAGCAGAAACAGGGCGGGAGGACTGTTTTTT. Its protein product is CASRNRAGGLFF.

The V gene is TRBV5-6, the J gene TRBJ1-1, with D perhaps TRBD1 (5 bases). Germline V gene sequence: CDR1 SGHDT, CDR2 YYEEEE. The CDR3 covers 14 residues. Trimming left V 3 bases short and J 0 bases short, with 9 bases between. The CDR3 DNA reads as TGTGCCAGCAGCTCCCAGGGCTTGAACACTGAAGCTTTCTTT. Protein sequence: CASSSQGLNTEAFF.

The chain has TRBV19 and TRBJ1-4; D not resolved. Germline V CDR1 and CDR2: LNHDA, SQIVND (reference sequence). With 7 bases removed from V and 5 bases from J, the gap between germline ends came to 11 bases. The CDR3 is made up of 13 amino acids. CDR3 in DNA: TGTGCCAGTAAAAACAGCACGAATGAAAAACTGTTTTTT. Its translation is CASKNSTNEKLFF.

This clone was detected once. The V and J genes are TRBV10-3 and TRBJ2-3; TRBD2 aligns across 13 bases. CDR3 size: 15 residues. Germline CDR1 ENHRY, CDR2 SYGVKD. V shed 6 bases and J 5 bases; nucleotides not matched to a gene: 5. The CDR3, as DNA: TGTGCCATCAGGCGGACTAGCGGGAGTATAGATACGCAGTATTTT. Its protein product is CAIRRTSGSIDTQYF.

The gene calls are TRBV6-1 and TRBJ1-2; TRBD1 matches 11 bases. Germline CDR1 is MNHNS and CDR2 is SASEGT. With 1 base clipped from V and 3 bases from J, the junction kept 1 base outside the gene matches. This CDR3 region has 15 residues. The CDR3 sequence: CASSEGTGGHYGYTF. Written as DNA, the CDR3 is TGTGCCAGCAGTGAAGGGACAGGGGGCCACTATGGCTACACCTTC.

This clone was counted between two and nine times. The gene calls are TRBV5-1 and TRBJ1-4, with TRBD1 matching 7 bases. CDR1 is SGHRS and CDR2 is YFSETQ in the germline V gene. This CDR3 has 12 amino acids. Losses at the gene ends were 3 bases for V and 8 bases for J; bases not matched to a gene: 1. In DNA form, the CDR3 reads TGCGCCAGCAGCTCACAGGGGGAAAAACTGTTTTTT. Translation: CASSSQGEKLFF.

The rearrangement links TRBV4-1 to TRBJ2-3; D might be TRBD2 (6 bases). V lost 6 bases, J lost 2 bases, and 15 bases lay in between. In germline, CDR1 is MGHRA, CDR2 YSYEKL. This CDR3 has 15 amino acids. The CDR3 is CASRLWGLLTDTQYF. The CDR3 DNA sequence: TGCGCCAGCAGGTTGTGGGGACTCCTCACAGATACGCAGTATTTT.

This chain links TRBV11-2 with TRBJ2-1, with D unresolved. V was cut by 3 bases and J by 0 bases, with 9 bases left in between. There are 15 residues in the CDR3. Per germline, CDR1 SGHAT and CDR2 FQNNGV. Here the CDR3 DNA reads TGTGCCAGCAGCTTGGCAGAATCCTCCTACAATGAGCAGTTCTTC. Residues: CASSLAESSYNEQFF. Filled out from reference TRBV11-2 and TRBJ2-1, the complete variable domain reads EAGVAQSPRYKIIEKRQSVAFWCNPISGHATLYWYQQILGQGPKLLIQFQNNGVVDDSQLPKDRFSAERLKGVDSTLKIQPAKLEDSAVYLCASSLAESSYNEQFFGPGTRLTVL.

The chain recombines TRBV28 with TRBJ1-2, with D possibly TRBD1 on 5 matching bases. The CDR3 totals 15 residues. Between the trimmed V and J ends, which lost 4 bases and 4 bases, there was a span of 16 bases. Germline CDR1 MDHEN, CDR2 SYDVKM. CDR3 sequence (DNA): TGTGCCAGCAGTTCCCCCAGTCGACAGTTCTATGGCTACACCTTC. Protein sequence: CASSSPSRQFYGYTF.

The chain carries TRBV19 and TRBJ2-3; 12 nucleotides match TRBD1. Germline CDR1 is LNHDA and CDR2 is SQIVND (reference sequence). V lost 6 bases and J lost 6; bases outside the gene matches: 10. The CDR3 sequence is 16 residues long. This CDR3 reads CASSPAGTGGRDTQYF. The CDR3 nucleotides are TGTGCCAGTAGCCCCGCCGGGACAGGGGGCAGGGATACGCAGTATTTT.

This chain connects TRBV30 to TRBJ1-1; 9 bases fit TRBD1. The CDR3 contains 12 residues. CDR1 is GTSNPN and CDR2 is SVGIG in the germline V gene (reference sequence). The ends lost 8 bases at V and 5 bases at J; junction bases unmatched: 6. As DNA, the CDR3 is TGTGCCAGACAGGGGGTTGGTACTGAAGCTTTCTTT. Its protein product is CARQGVGTEAFF.

The chain couples TRBV6-5 to TRBJ1-5, with 9 bases identical to TRBD1. Germline CDR1 is MNHEY and CDR2 is SVGAGI. The CDR3 totals 15 residues. Trimming cost V 4 bases and J 5 bases; bases outside gene matches: 6. The CDR3 nucleotides are TGTGCCAGCAGTTTCGGGACAGGGAGAGATCAGCCCCAGCATTTT. It yields the protein CASSFGTGRDQPQHF.

The CDR3 region is CASSEAGGAGTDTQYF. DNA of the CDR3: TGTGCCAGCAGTGAAGCGGGGGGGGCTGGGACAGATACGCAGTATTTT. The chain employs TRBV2 and TRBJ2-3, with D tentatively TRBD2 (7 bases). The CDR3 consists of 16 residues. Germline V CDR1 and CDR2: SNHLY, FYNNEI. The germline V and J ends were trimmed by 0 bases and 3 bases, with 13 bases remaining between them.

The rearrangement links TRBV2 to TRBJ1-1; D is possibly TRBD1 (6 bases). The V gene lost 6 bases and the J gene lost 1 base, with 15 bases spanning the gap. Germline-derived CDR1 and CDR2 are SNHLY and FYNNEI. This CDR3 has 15 amino acids. The CDR3 protein is CASRERQGSNTEAFF. The DNA for the CDR3 is TGTGCCAGCAGAGAACGGCAGGGGTCGAACACTGAAGCTTTCTTT.

Here the CDR3 DNA reads TGTGCCTGGAGAGAGACAGGCACCACTGGAAACACCATATATTTT. It codes for CAWRETGTTGNTIYF. The chain recombines TRBV30 with TRBJ1-3, with D possibly TRBD1 on 6 matching bases. From germline, CDR1 is GTSNPN and CDR2 SVGIG (reference sequence). Trimming left V 3 bases short and J 2 bases short, with 14 bases between. This CDR3 spans 15 amino acids.

V is TRBV25-1 and J is TRBJ1-4, with D possibly being TRBD1 (6 bases). The CDR3 consists of 17 residues. The ends were cut back, 4 bases at V and 6 bases at J, with 21 bases in the middle. Germline-derived CDR1 and CDR2 are MGHDK and SYGVNS. The CDR3 DNA sequence: TGTGCCAGCAGTGCTCTTGGGGGGGCATACCGCGATGAAAAACTGTTTTTT. As protein: CASSALGGAYRDEKLFF. The full variable domain, rest sourced from reference TRBV25-1 and TRBJ1-4, is EADIYQTPRYLVIGTGKKITLECSQTMGHDKMYWYQQDPGMELHLIHYSYGVNSTEKGDLSSESTVSRIRTEHFPLTLESARPSHTSQYLCASSALGGAYRDEKLFFGSGTQLSVL.

The chain combines TRBV11-2 with TRBJ2-3, with 8 bases identical to TRBD1. Germline assignment: CDR1 SGHAT and CDR2 FQNNGV. This CDR3 spans 14 amino acids. J lost 6 bases, V lost 1 base, and 3 bases had no gene match. CDR3 coding DNA: TGTGCCAGCAGCTTAGGACAGGGGTTGGATACGCAGTATTTT. As protein: CASSLGQGLDTQYF.

The V and J genes are TRBV29-1 and TRBJ1-2; 8 bases align to TRBD1. The ends lost 4 bases at V and 5 bases at J; junction bases unmatched: 3. The CDR3 loop spans 12 amino acids. In germline, CDR1 is SQVTM, CDR2 ANQGSEA. As DNA, the CDR3 is TGCAGCGTTGCCGGGACAGGTTATGGCTACACCTTC. Its protein is CSVAGTGYGYTF.